The rows below give T cell receptor beta chains drawn from one sample of a study of blood T cell repertoires in COVID-19. Sequencing used immunoSEQ multiplex PCR; TCRdb keeps in-frame clones, though not all of them. Found here are some 160,000 clones, 80% of them singletons; the top ten hold over 4%. Input material: peripheral blood. Every receptor here comes from a woman aged 45-59 years with acute or convalescent COVID-19. The CDR3 runs from the conserved cysteine through the conserved F or W. Each record gives: J gene, V gene, clone size, D gene, CDR3 protein, CDR3 DNA. The D gene is left open where the match is weak. Some rows have no size entry. The others give once, few or many, or a class for an expanded clone.

>TRBJ1-2|TRBV7-2|once|NA
CASSLIRAGYGYTF
TGTGCCAGCAGCTTAATCCGAGCGGGCTATGGCTACACCTTC
>TRBJ2-1|TRBV5-1|NA|TRBD2
CASSLEGGNRVDEQFF
TGCGCCAGCAGCTTGGAGGGAGGGAACCGCGTGGATGAGCAGTTCTTC
>TRBJ1-4|TRBV18|once|TRBD1
CASSPPRQGVDEKLFF
TGTGCCAGCTCACCCCCGAGACAGGGGGTAGATGAAAAACTGTTTTTT
>TRBJ2-2|TRBV6-4|NA|TRBD1
CASSDSDREGTGELFF
TGTGCCAGCAGTGACTCGGACAGGGAAGGGACCGGGGAGCTGTTTTTT
>TRBJ2-2|TRBV12-5|NA|TRBD1
CASGLASGTGPGELFF
TGTGCTAGTGGTTTGGCCTCCGGGACAGGGCCCGGGGAGCTGTTTTTT
>TRBJ2-7|TRBV11-1|NA|NA
CASSLRTDRYEQYF
TGTGCCAGCAGCTTAAGGACTGATCGCTACGAGCAGTACTTC
>TRBJ2-7|TRBV5-1|NA|TRBD1
CASSSGTGLYEQYF
TGCGCCAGCAGCTCCGGGACAGGGTTGTACGAGCAGTACTTC
>TRBJ2-7|TRBV5-8|NA|TRBD1
CASSFGTGIPYEQYF
TGTGCCAGCAGCTTCGGGACAGGTATTCCCTACGAGCAGTACTTC
>TRBJ2-2|TRBV2|NA|TRBD2
CASSEAGTRNTGELFF
TGTGCCAGCAGTGAGGCGGGGACTAGGAACACCGGGGAGCTGTTTTTT
>TRBJ1-1|TRBV4-3|NA|NA
CASSQDHRENTEAFF
TGCGCCAGCAGCCAAGATCATCGGGAGAACACTGAAGCTTTCTTT
>TRBJ2-3|TRBV6-5|NA|NA
CASRPGGFSTDTQYF
TGTGCCAGCAGACCCGGGGGATTTAGCACAGATACGCAGTATTTT
>TRBJ2-3|TRBV4-2|NA|TRBD2
CASSPPMGLAGSTDTQYF
TGTGCCAGCAGCCCCCCAATGGGACTAGCGGGGAGCACAGATACGCAGTATTTT
>TRBJ1-1|TRBV28|once|NA
CASSLSGDGYEAFF
TGTGCCAGCAGTTTATCAGGGGACGGGTATGAAGCTTTCTTT
>TRBJ1-5|TRBV2|NA|NA
CASSGPGYSNQPQHF
TGTGCCAGCAGTGGCCCCGGTTATAGCAATCAGCCCCAGCATTTT
>TRBJ1-2|TRBV19|NA|NA
CASSPRADYGYTF
TGTGCCAGTAGTCCTAGAGCGGACTATGGCTACACCTTC
>TRBJ1-2|TRBV7-6|NA|TRBD1
CASSSGTGGVYGYTF
TGTGCCAGCAGCTCCGGGACAGGGGGTGTGTATGGCTACACCTTC
>TRBJ2-3|TRBV28|NA|TRBD2
CASSSQTSGGATDTQYF
TGTGCCAGCAGTTCCCAGACTAGCGGGGGAGCCACAGATACGCAGTATTTT
>TRBJ2-7|TRBV3-1/TRBV3-2|NA|TRBD2
CASSQDSSTGGEQYF
TGTGCCAGCAGCCAAGACTCTTCAACGGGGGGCGAGCAGTACTTC
>TRBJ2-7|TRBV7-9|few|NA
CASSLVGGLSYEQYF
TGTGCCAGCAGCTTAGTTGGCGGGCTCTCCTACGAGCAGTACTTC
>TRBJ1-5|TRBV2|NA|TRBD1
CASSGAGTGNYPQHF
TGTGCCAGCAGTGGCGCCGGGACAGGAAATTACCCCCAGCATTTT
>TRBJ1-6|TRBV5-1|NA|NA
CASRDGENSPLHF
TGCGCCAGCAGGGACGGGGAAAATTCACCCCTCCACTTT
>TRBJ1-6|TRBV28|NA|NA
CASRERSNSPLHF
TGTGCCAGCAGAGAACGCAGTAATTCACCCCTCCACTTT
>TRBJ2-3|TRBV4-3|NA|TRBD2
CASSQGLAGTTDTQYF
TGCGCCAGCAGCCAAGGCCTAGCGGGGACCACAGATACGCAGTATTTT
>TRBJ2-1|TRBV11-3|NA|NA
CASSGQPRDNEQFF
TGTGCCAGCAGCGGACAGCCACGGGACAATGAGCAGTTCTTC
>TRBJ1-6|TRBV4-3|once|NA
CASSQDRGTWGSPLHF
TGCGCCAGCAGCCAAGATCGGGGGACGTGGGGTTCACCCCTCCACTTT
>TRBJ1-1|TRBV2|few|TRBD1
CASFRDREYTEAFF
TGTGCCAGCTTTCGGGACAGGGAATATACTGAAGCTTTCTTT
>TRBJ2-7|TRBV7-9|NA|TRBD1
CASSLQGATYEQYF
TGTGCCAGCAGCTTACAGGGGGCTACCTACGAGCAGTACTTC
>TRBJ2-5|TRBV6-5|NA|NA
CASIRRGVGQETQYF
TGTGCCAGCATCCGTCGGGGAGTAGGGCAAGAGACCCAGTACTTC
>TRBJ2-3|TRBV7-3|few|NA
CASSLIADSTDTQYF
TGTGCCAGCAGCTTAATAGCCGATAGCACAGATACGCAGTATTTT
>TRBJ1-5|TRBV19|NA|NA
CASSIINSNQPQHF
TGTGCCAGTAGTATAATAAATAGCAATCAGCCCCAGCATTTT
>TRBJ2-1|TRBV27|NA|TRBD2
CASSRGTSGGDEQFF
TGTGCCAGCAGTAGAGGGACTAGCGGGGGGGATGAGCAGTTCTTC
>TRBJ1-2|TRBV7-8|NA|TRBD1
CASSQGQGSKYGYTF
TGTGCCAGCAGCCAGGGACAGGGGAGCAAGTATGGCTACACCTTC
>TRBJ2-1|TRBV7-8|NA|NA
CASSPYRDEQFF
TGTGCCAGCAGCCCATACAGGGATGAGCAGTTCTTC
>TRBJ2-2|TRBV29-1|NA|NA
CSVTALNTGELFF
TGCAGCGTTACAGCCCTGAACACCGGGGAGCTGTTTTTT
>TRBJ1-1|TRBV25-1|NA|NA
CASSAVGGTEAFF
TGTGCCAGCAGTGCGGTAGGGGGAACTGAAGCTTTCTTT
>TRBJ2-3|TRBV7-3|NA|NA
CASSLKGGRPDTQYF
TGTGCCAGCAGCTTAAAGGGGGGGAGGCCAGATACGCAGTATTTT
>TRBJ1-2|TRBV5-1|NA|TRBD1
CASSEAGTGFRGYTF
TGCGCCAGCAGCGAGGCCGGGACAGGGTTTCGCGGCTACACCTTC
>TRBJ2-3|TRBV24-1|NA|TRBD1
CATSDTGTGWPDTQYF
TGTGCCACCAGTGATACCGGGACAGGGTGGCCAGATACGCAGTATTTT
>TRBJ2-7|TRBV19|NA|TRBD1
CASSTQGANEQYF
TGTGCCAGTAGTACACAGGGGGCCAACGAGCAGTACTTC
>TRBJ1-5|TRBV7-2|NA|TRBD1
CASSRTGSDQPQHF
TGTGCCAGCAGCCGGACAGGTTCGGATCAGCCCCAGCATTTT
>TRBJ1-5|TRBV19|NA|NA
CASSPLGGNQPQHF
TGTGCCAGTAGTCCCTTGGGAGGCAATCAGCCCCAGCATTTT
>TRBJ2-5|TRBV5-1|NA|TRBD2
CASSPRTSGQETQYF
TGCGCCAGCAGCCCGCGGACTAGCGGACAAGAGACCCAGTACTTC
>TRBJ1-6|TRBV6-5|NA|TRBD1
CASRKTGDNSPLHF
TGTGCCAGCAGGAAGACAGGGGATAATTCACCCCTCCACTTT
>TRBJ2-7|TRBV19|NA|NA
CASRLTASSDEQYF
TGTGCCAGTAGACTGACAGCCTCGTCTGACGAGCAGTACTTC
>TRBJ2-2|TRBV6-6|NA|TRBD2
CASSGAGGNTGELFF
TGTGCCAGCAGCGGAGCGGGGGGGAACACCGGGGAGCTGTTTTTT
>TRBJ1-2|TRBV3-1/TRBV3-2|few|TRBD1
CASSQVYRGPGRGYTF
TGTGCCAGCAGCCAAGTGTACAGGGGGCCCGGCAGGGGCTACACCTTC
>TRBJ1-3|TRBV15|NA|TRBD1
CATSIGQGGNTIYF
TGTGCCACCAGCATCGGACAGGGGGGAAACACCATATATTTT
>TRBJ1-4|TRBV6-5|NA|NA
CASSSPGQSREKLFF
TGTGCCAGCAGTTCTCCGGGACAAAGCCGTGAAAAACTGTTTTTT
>TRBJ2-3|TRBV4-3|NA|NA
CASSQGSVSRQDTQYF
TGCGCCAGCAGCCAAGGTTCGGTCTCACGTCAAGATACGCAGTATTTT
>TRBJ2-7|TRBV27|NA|NA
CASSLHRVRSYEQYF
TGTGCCAGCAGTTTACACAGGGTTAGGTCCTACGAGCAGTACTTC
>TRBJ2-7|TRBV7-2|NA|NA
CASSLVGGGRGSSYEQYF
TGTGCCAGCAGCTTAGTGGGGGGTGGGCGCGGTAGCTCCTACGAGCAGTACTTC
>TRBJ2-7|TRBV19|NA|NA
CASSMEGGGSYEQYF
TGTGCCAGTAGTATGGAGGGGGGGGGCTCCTACGAGCAGTACTTC
>TRBJ1-4|TRBV10-2|NA|NA
CASRPGGRPGEKLFF
TGCGCCAGCAGGCCCGGGGGACGTCCGGGTGAAAAACTGTTTTTT
>TRBJ2-3|TRBV2|NA|NA
CASRDVSDTQYF
TGTGCCAGCCGCGATGTTTCAGATACGCAGTATTTT
>TRBJ1-1|TRBV18|few|NA
CASSPNQQGPGVHTEAFF
TGTGCCAGCTCACCTAATCAACAGGGCCCCGGGGTGCATACTGAAGCTTTCTTT
>TRBJ2-1|TRBV7-2|NA|NA
CASSLVLGAVAGEQFF
TGTGCCAGCAGCTTAGTATTGGGGGCGGTAGCGGGTGAGCAGTTCTTC
>TRBJ2-7|TRBV2|NA|TRBD1
CAEGGQGATEQYF
TGTGCCGAGGGGGGACAGGGGGCTACGGAGCAGTACTTC